This T cell receptor beta chain was observed in a study of T cell responses to AZD1222 COVID-19 vaccine. The table came from immunoSEQ multiplex PCR; TCRdb's copy has only in-frame clones and leaves some out. The sample includes 130,000 or so clones, over 75% of them seen just once. The CDR3 runs to 15 residues. V was pared by 4 bases and J by 3 bases, with 12 bases between. CDR1 is MRHNA, CDR2 SNTAGT, per germline. Sequencing was performed on peripheral blood, taken 28 days after the second AZD1222 dose. The clonotype was recovered from an adult who received the AZD1222 COVID-19 vaccine. The genes are TRBV6-4 and TRBJ2-2, with TRBD1 as a possible D gene (5 bases). The CDR3 region has the DNA TGTGCCAGCAGTGCATCCAGGGTGGACACCGGGGAGCTGTTTTTT. This encodes CASSASRVDTGELFF.